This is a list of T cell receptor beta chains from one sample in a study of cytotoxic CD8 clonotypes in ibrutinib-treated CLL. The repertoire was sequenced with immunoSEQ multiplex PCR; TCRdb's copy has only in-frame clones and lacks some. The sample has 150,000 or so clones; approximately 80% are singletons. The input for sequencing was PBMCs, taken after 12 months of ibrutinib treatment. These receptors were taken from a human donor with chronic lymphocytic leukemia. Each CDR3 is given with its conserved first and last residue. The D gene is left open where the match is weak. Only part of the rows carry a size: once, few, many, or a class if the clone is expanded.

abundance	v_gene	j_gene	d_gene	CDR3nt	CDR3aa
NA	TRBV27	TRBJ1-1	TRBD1	TGTGCCAGCAGTCGGGACAGGGAGGCATTCGAAGCTTTCTTT	CASSRDREAFEAFF
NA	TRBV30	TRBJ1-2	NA	TGTGCCTGGAGCGGCGGTAGACGGGGGGGAAGGGGCTACACCTTC	CAWSGGRRGGRGYTF
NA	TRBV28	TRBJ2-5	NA	TGTGCCAGCAGTTTACTGGGGCCACGCTCGAACCAAGAGACCCAGTACTTC	CASSLLGPRSNQETQYF
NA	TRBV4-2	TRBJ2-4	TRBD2	TGTGCCAGCAGCCAAGGGACTAGCGGATTGAAAAACATTCAGTACTTC	CASSQGTSGLKNIQYF
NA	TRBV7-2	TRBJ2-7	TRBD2	TGTGCCAGCAGCTTAGAATCGCTAGCGGGTGCCTACGAGCAGTACTTC	CASSLESLAGAYEQYF
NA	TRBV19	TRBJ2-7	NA	TGTGCCAGTAGTATCGGTGGTGGGGTGAACTCCTACGAGCAGTACTTC	CASSIGGGVNSYEQYF
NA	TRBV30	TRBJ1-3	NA	TGTGCCTGGAGCGCTGGTGGCAGGGAACATTTT	CAWSAGGREHF
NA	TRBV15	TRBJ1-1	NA	TGTGCCACCAGCAGACAAACTAATACTGAAGCTTTCTTT	CATSRQTNTEAFF
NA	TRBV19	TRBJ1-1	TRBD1	TGTGCCAGCCGGACCCGGGACAGGGAAGAAGCTTTCTTT	CASRTRDREEAFF
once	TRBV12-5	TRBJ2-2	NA	TGTGCTAGTGGTACCGTTGAGTCCGGGGAGCTGTTTTTT	CASGTVESGELFF
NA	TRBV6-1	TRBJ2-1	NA	TGTGCCAGCATGAGGGCCCTAGAGGATGAGCAGTTCTTC	CASMRALEDEQFF
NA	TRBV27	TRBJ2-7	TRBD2	TGTGCCAGCAGCCACGCCGGGACTAGCTACGAGCAGTACTTC	CASSHAGTSYEQYF
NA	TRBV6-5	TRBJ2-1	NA	TGTGCCAGCCACTCATTAGGTGTGGAGCAGTTCTTC	CASHSLGVEQFF
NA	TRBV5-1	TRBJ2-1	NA	TGCGCCAGCAGCTTGGGGCTAGCGGAGGGGGATGAACAGTTCTTC	CASSLGLAEGDEQFF
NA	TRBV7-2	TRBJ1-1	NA	TGTGCCAGCAGTCCTGACACAGTTGAAGCTTTCTTT	CASSPDTVEAFF
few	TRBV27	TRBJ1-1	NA	TGTGCCAGCAGCACACTGCGGGAGAACACTGAAGCTTTCTTT	CASSTLRENTEAFF